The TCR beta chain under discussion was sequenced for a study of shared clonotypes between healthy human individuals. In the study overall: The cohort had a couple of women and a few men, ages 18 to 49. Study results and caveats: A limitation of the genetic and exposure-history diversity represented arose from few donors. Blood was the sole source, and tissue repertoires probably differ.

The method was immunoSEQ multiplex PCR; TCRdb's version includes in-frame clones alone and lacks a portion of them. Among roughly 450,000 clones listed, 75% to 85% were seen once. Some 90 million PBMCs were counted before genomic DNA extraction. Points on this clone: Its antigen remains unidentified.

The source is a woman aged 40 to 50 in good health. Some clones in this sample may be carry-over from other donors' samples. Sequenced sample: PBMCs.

The CDR3 nucleotides read TGTGCCAGCAGCCCGACGGAGACCCAGTACTTC. It translates to CASSPTETQYF. J is TRBJ2-5 and V is TRBV11-2; no reliable D call. The CDR3 extends over 11 amino acids. Germline V CDR1 and CDR2: SGHAT, FQNNGV. Trimming removed 5 bases from V and 5 bases from J, with 6 bases in between.